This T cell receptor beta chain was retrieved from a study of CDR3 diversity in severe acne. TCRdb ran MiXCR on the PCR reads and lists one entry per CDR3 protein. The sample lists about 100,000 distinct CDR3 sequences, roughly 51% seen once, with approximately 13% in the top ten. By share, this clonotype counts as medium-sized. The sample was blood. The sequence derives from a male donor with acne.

For the CDR3, the DNA is TGTGCCAGCAGCAAGGGACAGCCATTCACAGATACGCAGTATTTT. As protein: CASSKGQPFTDTQYF. The chain carries TRBV7-3 and TRBJ2-3; 7 nucleotides match TRBD1. The CDR3 contains 15 residues. J gave up 2 bases and V 5 bases, and 7 bases lay outside the gene matches. Germline loops: CDR1 SGHTA, CDR2 FQGTGA.